This T cell receptor (beta chain) derives from a study of T cells in tumors and immune-related adverse events. The V gene's germline CDR1 is SQVTM and CDR2 ANQGSEA. With V trimmed by 3 bases and J by 5 bases, 11 bases remained unmatched. The CDR3 loop spans 15 amino acids. Profiling relied on immunoSEQ multiplex PCR, and the TCRdb table lists in-frame clones only, not all of them. Of 20,000 to 25,000 clones listed, about nine tenths are singletons. Here the sequenced sample was lymph node tissue, taken from a patient treated with anti-PD-1 therapy. The TCR comes from a female donor with metastatic renal cell carcinoma. The gene calls are TRBV29-1 and TRBJ1-2; 8 bases match TRBD1. The CDR3 DNA sequence: TGCAGCGTTGATTGGTCAGGGGGCGCAAATTATGGCTACACCTTC. This gives the protein CSVDWSGGANYGYTF.